The entry below describes one T cell receptor beta chain. This sample is part of a study of blood T cell repertoires in COVID-19. Study details: The origin of the acute and convalescent COVID-19 samples was the United States, Italy and Spain. PBMCs, B-cell-depleted T cells, or T cells provided the cDNA or gDNA that made up the material.

In the authors' methods: Amplification of reference gene primers was used by the study to estimate nucleated cell counts. Profiling relied on immunoSEQ multiplex PCR, and the TCRdb table lists in-frame clones only, not all of them. That table is the source of V, J and clone size, and D and trimming were worked out from the DNA. The sample includes about 150,000 clones, just under 85% of them seen just once. V lost 4 bases and J 6 bases, leaving 15 bases between the germline ends. The CDR3 is 13 residues long. Germline V gene sequence: CDR1 GTSNPN, CDR2 SVGIG (reference sequence). Sequencing input: peripheral blood. The V gene is TRBV30, the J gene TRBJ1-1, with a possible D match to TRBD1 (5 bases). This TCR came from a woman aged 55-69 years with acute or convalescent COVID-19. The CDR3 sequence: CAWTLLREAEAFF. The DNA for the CDR3 is TGTGCCTGGACCCTCCTCAGGGAAGCTGAAGCTTTCTTT.